Below, 21 T cell receptor beta chains from the same sample are listed, as sequenced in a study of T cells after yellow fever vaccination. One entry per CDR3 protein results from TCRdb running MiXCR on the 5' RACE reads. The sample shows 500,000 to 650,000 distinct CDR3 sequences, 12% of them seen only once. Sample: PBMCs, taken on the day of the yellow fever booster vaccination. Source of these receptors: a man aged 30-40 years who received the YFV17D yellow fever vaccine.

This rearrangement joins TRBV14 to TRBJ1-1, with TRBD1 as a possible D gene (6 bases). CDR1 is SGHDN and CDR2 is FVKESK in the germline V gene. The CDR3 consists of 14 residues. Between the trimmed V and J ends, which lost 6 bases and 1 base, there was a span of 12 bases. The CDR3 loop is CASRQQGSNTEAFF. As DNA, the CDR3 is TGTGCCAGCAGACAACAGGGATCGAACACTGAAGCTTTCTTT.

A few counts support this clonotype. J is TRBJ2-7 and V is TRBV20-1; D might be TRBD1 (6 bases). The CDR3 loop spans 13 amino acids. The V end was cut by 5 bases, the J end by 6 bases, with 17 bases between. The germline V gene has CDR1 DFQATT and CDR2 SNEGSKA (reference sequence). CDR3 nucleotide sequence: TGCAGTGCTCCTGCCAGGGGATCCCCCGAGCAGTACTTC. Its protein is CSAPARGSPEQYF.

This clonotype turned up a few times. The genes are TRBV6-1 and TRBJ1-1; possible D gene TRBD1, 5 bases. Per the germline V gene, CDR1 is MNHNS and CDR2 is SASEGT. The CDR3 spans 14 residues. Trimming left V 5 bases short and J 3 bases short, with 13 bases between. DNA for the CDR3: TGTGCCAGCAGTCCTTTCGGGGGGGACACTGAAGCTTTCTTT. Translation: CASSPFGGDTEAFF.

This clonotype was observed a few times. The chain recombines TRBV7-3 with TRBJ2-1, with TRBD2 matching over 7 bases. Germline V gives CDR1 SGHTA, CDR2 FQGTGA. CDR3 length: 13 amino acids. After removal of 0 bases from V and 10 bases from J, the junction contained 3 bases not matched to a gene. The CDR3 DNA reads as TGTGCCAGCAGCTTAACGGGGGAGGGAGAGCAGTTCTTC. Translation gives CASSLTGEGEQFF.

The V gene is TRBV20-1, the J gene TRBJ1-1; unclear D gene. This CDR3 has 15 amino acids. The V end lost 0 bases, the J end lost 0 bases, and 11 bases lay between the germline ends. Germline assignment: CDR1 DFQATT and CDR2 SNEGSKA (reference sequence). The chain's CDR3 is CSARDGRQVNTEAFF. In nucleotides, the CDR3 is TGCAGTGCTAGAGACGGACGGCAGGTGAACACTGAAGCTTTCTTT.

This clonotype was seen a handful of times. This chain links TRBV18 with TRBJ2-7, with a tentative D call TRBD2 (6 bases). The CDR3 runs to 16 residues. V gave up 5 bases and J gave up 6 bases, with 23 bases separating them. The germline V gene encodes CDR1 KGHSH and CDR2 LQKENI. The CDR3 loop reads CASSESAGAVSSEQYF. CDR3 nucleotides: TGTGCCAGCTCAGAGTCAGCGGGCGCCGTGAGCTCCGAGCAGTACTTC.

The chain joins TRBV27 to TRBJ2-7, with unresolved D. Germline CDR1 reads MNHEY; CDR2 reads SMNVEV (reference sequence). The CDR3 has 14 residues. V lost 4 bases and J lost 6, with 16 bases in between. The CDR3 reads CASSYARSYGEQYF. The DNA for the CDR3 is TGTGCCAGCAGTTATGCTAGAAGTTACGGCGAGCAGTACTTC.

This clonotype was seen at least ten times. The rearrangement uses TRBV7-2 and TRBJ2-1; 8 bases align to TRBD2. Germline V CDR1 and CDR2: SGHTA, FQGNSA. The length of the CDR3 is 17 residues. With 3 bases clipped from V and 1 base from J, the junction kept 8 bases outside the gene matches. CDR3 protein: CASSFGRGAGSYNEQFF. The CDR3 nucleotides read TGTGCCAGCAGCTTCGGGAGGGGGGCAGGATCCTACAATGAGCAGTTCTTC. Complete variable domain (other parts from reference TRBV7-2 and TRBJ2-1): GAGVSQSPSNKVTEKGKDVELRCDPISGHTALYWYRQSLGQGLEFLIYFQGNSAPDKSGLPSDRFSAERTGGSVSTLTIQRTQQEDSAVYLCASSFGRGAGSYNEQFFGPGTRLTVL.

A few counts support this clonotype. The chain employs TRBV6-5 and TRBJ2-1; 13 nucleotides line up with TRBD2. With V trimmed by 6 bases and J by 7 bases, 6 bases remained unmatched. The CDR3 is 15 residues long. Germline lookup yields CDR1 MNHEY and CDR2 SVGAGI. The CDR3 region has the DNA TGTGCCAGCAGGCGGACTAGCGGGAGCGGGAATGAGCAGTTCTTC. Translating gives CASRRTSGSGNEQFF.

The chain couples TRBV7-2 to TRBJ2-7; possibly TRBD1 for D (6 bases). The V and J ends lost 5 bases and 2 bases respectively, with 16 bases between them. This CDR3 region has 15 residues. Germline CDR1 SGHTA, CDR2 FQGNSA. The CDR3 here is CASSLQGIVTYEQYF. Here the CDR3 DNA reads TGTGCCAGCAGCCTACAGGGAATCGTTACCTACGAGCAGTACTTC.

This sequence joins TRBV29-1 and TRBJ2-2; D remains unclear. Germline CDR1 is SQVTM and CDR2 is ANQGSEA. This CDR3 comprises 14 residues. The V end lost 4 bases, the J end lost 3 bases, and 12 bases lay between the germline ends. As DNA, the CDR3 is TGCAGCGTTGGAGGTCAGTCCTACACCGGGGAGCTGTTTTTT. Residues: CSVGGQSYTGELFF.

The rearrangement joins TRBV5-6 to TRBJ2-2; D is unclear. The CDR3 spans 14 residues. Germline CDR1 and CDR2: SGHDT and YYEEEE. Deletions cut 2 bases from V and 13 bases from J, with 18 bases between. Here the CDR3 DNA reads TGTGCCAGCAGCTTCCGGCGGCTCGGTTGGGCGCTGTTTTTT. The encoded protein is CASSFRRLGWALFF.

This clonotype was picked up a small number of times. The chain links TRBV11-1 to TRBJ2-3, with D tentatively TRBD2 (7 bases). The V and J ends lost 5 bases and 5 bases respectively, with 17 bases between them. Germline values: CDR1 SGHAT, CDR2 FQDESV (reference sequence). This CDR3 is 15 amino acids long. The CDR3 nucleotides read TGTGCCAGCAGCGGAAAGGGGGGGGTCGAAGATACGCAGTATTTT. Translating it yields CASSGKGGVEDTQYF.

The chain couples TRBV7-9 to TRBJ2-7, with D possibly called TRBD1 or TRBD2 (5 bases each). Trimming pared 5 bases from V and 5 bases from J, leaving 19 bases between. Germline lookup yields CDR1 SEHNR and CDR2 FQNEAQ (reference sequence). CDR3 length equals 15 residues. The CDR3 region has the DNA TGTGCCAGCAGCGGGGGACCTCCTGAGGTCCACGAGCAGTACTTC. It yields the protein CASSGGPPEVHEQYF.

The chain combines TRBV5-1 with TRBJ2-7, with 8 bases that match TRBD2. J gave up 4 bases and V 2 bases, and 5 bases lay outside the gene matches. The length of the CDR3 is 14 residues. CDR1 is SGHRS, CDR2 YFSETQ, per germline. The CDR3 region is CASSFGGRSYEQYF. Written as DNA, the CDR3 is TGCGCCAGCAGCTTTGGCGGGAGGTCTTACGAGCAGTACTTC.

A few counts support this clonotype. This chain uses TRBV5-1 with TRBJ2-7, with D perhaps matching TRBD1 (6 bases). Germline V gene sequence: CDR1 SGHRS, CDR2 YFSETQ. Trimming removed 4 bases at V and 0 bases at J, with 11 bases between. The CDR3 length is 14 residues. In nucleotides, the CDR3 is TGCGCCAGCAGCGATCAGGGGTCCTCCTACGAGCAGTACTTC. Translation gives CASSDQGSSYEQYF.

This clonotype appeared a few times. The gene calls are TRBV7-6 and TRBJ2-7; no clear D. Germline assignment: CDR1 SGHVS and CDR2 FNYEAQ. V was clipped by 0 bases and J by 6 bases, with 9 bases between them. The CDR3 length is 13 residues. CDR3 sequence reads: CASSLASLGEQYF. DNA for the CDR3: TGTGCCAGCAGCTTAGCTAGTCTAGGCGAGCAGTACTTC.

The chain recombines TRBV7-2 with TRBJ2-1; 7 bases map to TRBD1. V gave up 5 bases and J gave up 15 bases; unmatched junction bases: 4. The CDR3 extends over 10 amino acids. Germline values: CDR1 SGHTA, CDR2 FQGNSA. CDR3 DNA sequence: TGTGCCAGCAGCAGAGACAGGGCGTTCTTC. Amino acids: CASSRDRAFF.

This sequence joins TRBV18 and TRBJ2-1; unclear D gene. Germline CDR1 and CDR2: KGHSH and LQKENI. Trimming removed 3 bases from V and 9 bases from J, with 9 bases in between. This CDR3 is built from 12 residues. This chain's CDR3 is CASSPLFSEQFF. In nucleotides, the CDR3 is TGTGCCAGCTCACCGCTTTTTAGTGAGCAGTTCTTC.

The sample holds a few counts of this clonotype. Here the CDR3 DNA reads TGTGCCATTCTCGGGGCAGGGGCGACAGATACGCAGTATTTT. This gives the protein CAILGAGATDTQYF. This chain links TRBV10-3 with TRBJ2-3; D might be TRBD1 (6 bases). Trimming removed 9 bases at V and 3 bases at J, with 16 bases between. The length of the CDR3 is 14 residues. Germline CDR1 is ENHRY and CDR2 is SYGVKD.

This clonotype was recorded a few times. This chain links TRBV7-2 with TRBJ1-4; D ambiguous. The germline V gene has CDR1 SGHTA and CDR2 FQGNSA. This CDR3 comprises 16 residues. V lost 3 bases and J 0 bases, leaving 11 bases between the germline ends. In DNA form, the CDR3 reads TGTGCCAGCAGCTTCCAACCAGGCACAACTAATGAAAAACTGTTTTTT. Amino acids: CASSFQPGTTNEKLFF.